A selection of T cell receptor beta chains follows, all from one sample in a study of blood T cell repertoires in COVID-19. Clones were sequenced by immunoSEQ multiplex PCR, and TCRdb holds only the in-frame ones, with some missing. The table records roughly 130,000 clones, about four fifths of them present only once. Sequencing was done on a sample of peripheral blood. These receptors were taken from a man in his 60s with active or convalescent COVID-19. Both conserved end residues are part of each CDR3. A D gene is named only where the DNA matches it firmly. Clone size is not always given. Where it is, it says once, few, many or a class for expanded clones.

j_call: TRBJ1-5
d_call: TRBD1
v_call: TRBV28
cdr3_length: 16
clone_size: -
cdr3_aa: CASSPYGTGSDQPQHF
cdr3_nt: TGTGCCAGCAGTCCATACGGGACAGGCAGCGATCAGCCCCAGCATTTT

j_call: TRBJ1-2
d_call: -
v_call: TRBV18
cdr3_length: 14
clone_size: -
cdr3_aa: CASSRDLGDYGYTF
cdr3_nt: TGTGCCAGCTCGCGGGACCTAGGGGACTATGGCTACACCTTC

j_call: TRBJ2-3
d_call: TRBD2
v_call: TRBV5-6
cdr3_length: 15
clone_size: -
cdr3_aa: CASSLGLAATDTQYF
cdr3_nt: TGTGCCAGCAGCTTGGGACTAGCGGCCACAGATACGCAGTATTTT

j_call: TRBJ2-5
d_call: TRBD2
v_call: TRBV6-6
cdr3_length: 17
clone_size: -
cdr3_aa: CASSRGTSGRIVETQYF
cdr3_nt: TGTGCCAGCAGTCGAGGGACTAGCGGGAGAATAGTTGAGACCCAGTACTTC

j_call: TRBJ1-2
d_call: -
v_call: TRBV23-1
cdr3_length: 18
clone_size: -
cdr3_aa: CASSHSNGGGHFNYGYTF
cdr3_nt: TGCGCCAGCAGTCATTCTAATGGTGGGGGACACTTTAACTATGGCTACACCTTC

j_call: TRBJ2-1
d_call: TRBD2
v_call: TRBV3-1/TRBV3-2
cdr3_length: 17
clone_size: -
cdr3_aa: CASSQDHLAGGRNEQFF
cdr3_nt: TGTGCCAGCAGCCAAGATCATTTGGCGGGAGGGAGGAATGAGCAGTTCTTC

j_call: TRBJ2-7
d_call: -
v_call: TRBV28
cdr3_length: 14
clone_size: few
cdr3_aa: CASSPWDTSYEQYF
cdr3_nt: TGTGCCAGCAGCCCCTGGGACACCTCTTACGAGCAGTACTTC

j_call: TRBJ1-1
d_call: -
v_call: TRBV29-1
cdr3_length: 12
clone_size: -
cdr3_aa: CSVVAVNTEAFF
cdr3_nt: TGCAGCGTTGTGGCCGTGAACACTGAAGCTTTCTTT

j_call: TRBJ2-2
d_call: TRBD1
v_call: TRBV11-2
cdr3_length: 14
clone_size: -
cdr3_aa: CASSLDRGSGELFF
cdr3_nt: TGTGCCAGCAGTTTGGACAGGGGTAGCGGGGAGCTGTTTTTT

j_call: TRBJ2-7
d_call: TRBD2
v_call: TRBV27
cdr3_length: 16
clone_size: -
cdr3_aa: CASSLGVAGGGYEQYF
cdr3_nt: TGTGCCAGCAGTTTAGGAGTAGCGGGAGGAGGCTACGAGCAGTACTTC

j_call: TRBJ1-6
d_call: TRBD1
v_call: TRBV2
cdr3_length: 14
clone_size: -
cdr3_aa: CAIRTGSYNSPLHF
cdr3_nt: TGTGCCATTCGGACAGGGTCGTATAATTCACCCCTCCACTTT

j_call: TRBJ2-7
d_call: -
v_call: TRBV5-1
cdr3_length: 13
clone_size: -
cdr3_aa: CASSAGTNYEQYF
cdr3_nt: TGCGCCAGCAGCGCCGGGACAAACTACGAGCAGTACTTC

j_call: TRBJ2-7
d_call: -
v_call: TRBV7-3
cdr3_length: 13
clone_size: few
cdr3_aa: CASSLIGEGEQYF
cdr3_nt: TGTGCCAGCAGCTTAATCGGGGAAGGGGAGCAGTACTTC

j_call: TRBJ2-7
d_call: TRBD1
v_call: TRBV5-1
cdr3_length: 15
clone_size: -
cdr3_aa: CASSLGGTGTYEQYF
cdr3_nt: TGCGCCAGCAGCTTGGGGGGGACAGGGACCTACGAGCAGTACTTC

j_call: TRBJ1-1
d_call: -
v_call: TRBV24-1
cdr3_length: 12
clone_size: -
cdr3_aa: CATSDQGPEAFF
cdr3_nt: TGTGCCACCAGTGATCAGGGCCCTGAAGCTTTCTTT

j_call: TRBJ2-2
d_call: -
v_call: TRBV28
cdr3_length: 11
clone_size: -
cdr3_aa: CASEGAGELFF
cdr3_nt: TGTGCCAGCGAGGGCGCCGGGGAGCTGTTTTTT

j_call: TRBJ2-1
d_call: -
v_call: TRBV11-2
cdr3_length: 15
clone_size: once
cdr3_aa: CASSLVLAAAKEQFF
cdr3_nt: TGTGCCAGCAGCTTAGTGTTAGCGGCCGCAAAGGAGCAGTTCTTC

j_call: TRBJ2-1
d_call: TRBD2
v_call: TRBV28
cdr3_length: 14
clone_size: -
cdr3_aa: CASSPGGSYNEQFF
cdr3_nt: TGTGCCAGCAGTCCGGGAGGCTCCTACAATGAGCAGTTCTTC

j_call: TRBJ2-7
d_call: -
v_call: TRBV24-1
cdr3_length: 13
clone_size: -
cdr3_aa: CATSDPRDHEQYF
cdr3_nt: TGTGCCACCAGTGATCCGCGGGACCACGAGCAGTACTTC

j_call: TRBJ2-1
d_call: -
v_call: TRBV9
cdr3_length: 12
clone_size: -
cdr3_aa: CASSVTEGEQFF
cdr3_nt: TGTGCCAGCAGCGTAACTGAGGGTGAGCAGTTCTTC

j_call: TRBJ2-1
d_call: TRBD2
v_call: TRBV6-2/TRBV6-3
cdr3_length: 15
clone_size: -
cdr3_aa: CASSYDSGRRNEQFF
cdr3_nt: TGTGCCAGCAGTTACGATAGCGGGAGACGGAATGAGCAGTTCTTC

j_call: TRBJ2-5
d_call: -
v_call: TRBV5-6
cdr3_length: 16
clone_size: -
cdr3_aa: CASSLRVGIAQETQYF
cdr3_nt: TGTGCCAGCAGCTTGAGGGTCGGGATTGCTCAAGAGACCCAGTACTTC